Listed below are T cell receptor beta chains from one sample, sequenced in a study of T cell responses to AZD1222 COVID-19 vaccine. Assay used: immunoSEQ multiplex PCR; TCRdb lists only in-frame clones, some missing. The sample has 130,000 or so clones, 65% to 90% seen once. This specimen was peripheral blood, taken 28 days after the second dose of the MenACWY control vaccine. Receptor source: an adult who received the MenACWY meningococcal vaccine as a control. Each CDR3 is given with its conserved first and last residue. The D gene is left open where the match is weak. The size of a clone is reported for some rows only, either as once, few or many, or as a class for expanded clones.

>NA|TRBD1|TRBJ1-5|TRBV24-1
TGTGCCACCAGTGAGGGACAGGGGGCACCGGCGAAACCCCAGCATTTT
CATSEGQGAPAKPQHF
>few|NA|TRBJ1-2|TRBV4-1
TGCGCCAGCAGCTCGAGCGCAGGCTCCTACTATGGCTACACCTTC
CASSSSAGSYYGYTF
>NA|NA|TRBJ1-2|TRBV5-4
TGTGCCAGCAGCCCCACAACCCAGGGGTTCGGTGGCTACACCTTC
CASSPTTQGFGGYTF
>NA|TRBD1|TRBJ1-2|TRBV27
TGTGCCAGCAGTAGAGGAAACAGGGGATTCTATGGCTACACCTTC
CASSRGNRGFYGYTF
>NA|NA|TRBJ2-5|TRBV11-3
TGTGCCAGCAGCTTCTCAGGGGACTTTTATTATCAAGAGACCCAGTACTTC
CASSFSGDFYYQETQYF
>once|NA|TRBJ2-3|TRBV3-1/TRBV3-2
TGTGCCAGCAGCCAAGTTATTAGGCAGCTGGACCGTAGCACAGATACGCAGTATTTT
CASSQVIRQLDRSTDTQYF
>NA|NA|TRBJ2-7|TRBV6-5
TGTGCCAGCAGTCTACGTTCGTACGAGCAGTACTTC
CASSLRSYEQYF
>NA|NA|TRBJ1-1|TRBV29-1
TGCAGCGTTGGGGGACAAGGAGGGGCAAACACTGAAGCTTTCTTT
CSVGGQGGANTEAFF
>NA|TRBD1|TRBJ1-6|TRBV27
TGTGCCAGCAGTTTTGAAGGGGGCGGTAATTCACCCCTCCACTTT
CASSFEGGGNSPLHF
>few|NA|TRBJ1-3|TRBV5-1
TGCGCCAGCAGCTTGGCCGATGGAAACACCATATATTTT
CASSLADGNTIYF
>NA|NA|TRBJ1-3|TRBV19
TGTGCCAGTAGTCCCCGATCCAAAACAGAGGCCCTCTCTGGAAACACCATATATTTT
CASSPRSKTEALSGNTIYF
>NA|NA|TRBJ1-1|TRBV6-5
TGTGCCAGCAGTTTCACCTACTCGGAAGCTTTCTTT
CASSFTYSEAFF
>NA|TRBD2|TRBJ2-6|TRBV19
TGTGCCAGTAGTTCCACCGGGACTAGCGGGAGGGGAGGAGGGGCCAACGTCCTGACTTTC
CASSSTGTSGRGGGANVLTF
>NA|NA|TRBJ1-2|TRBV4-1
TGCGCCAGCAGCCAAGAGCACGTTCCTAACTATGGCTACACCTTC
CASSQEHVPNYGYTF
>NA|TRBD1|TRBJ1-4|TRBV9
TGTGCCAGCAGCGTAGGAGGACAGGGGAGAAATGAAAAACTGTTTTTT
CASSVGGQGRNEKLFF
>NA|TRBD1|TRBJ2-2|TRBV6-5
TGTGCCAGCAGCCCACTACAGGGGCCGCCCGGGGAGCTGTTTTTT
CASSPLQGPPGELFF
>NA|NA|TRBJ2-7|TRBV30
TGTGCCTGGAAATCTATCGGATCCTACGAGCAGTACTTC
CAWKSIGSYEQYF
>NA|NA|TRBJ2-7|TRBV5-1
TGCGCCAGCGGTTCGGACTACGGGTCCTACGAGCAGTACTTC
CASGSDYGSYEQYF
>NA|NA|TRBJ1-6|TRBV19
TGTGCCAGTACGACTAGCACCGGGGCGGATTCACCCCTCCACTTT
CASTTSTGADSPLHF
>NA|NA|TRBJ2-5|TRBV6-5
TGTGCCAGCAGTTACTCAGGCCAAGAGACCCAGTACTTC
CASSYSGQETQYF
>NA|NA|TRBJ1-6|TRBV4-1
TGCGCCAGCAGCCCCCCGGGGCAGATAGGTTCACCCCTCCACTTT
CASSPPGQIGSPLHF
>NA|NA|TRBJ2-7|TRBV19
TGTGCCAGTAGTCCGTTACGGGCAGGACGGGGGTCCTACGAGCAGTACTTC
CASSPLRAGRGSYEQYF
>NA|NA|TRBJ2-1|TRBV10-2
TGCGCCAGCAGTGATTTCTCCTACAATGAGCAGTTCTTC
CASSDFSYNEQFF
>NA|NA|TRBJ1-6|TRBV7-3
TGTGCCAGCAGCTTGGGAAGGAATTCACCCCTCCACTTT
CASSLGRNSPLHF
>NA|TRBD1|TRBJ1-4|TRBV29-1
TGCAGCGTTGATGCCCGGGACAGAAATGAAAAACTGTTTTTT
CSVDARDRNEKLFF
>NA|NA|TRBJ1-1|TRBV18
TGTGCCAGCTCACTTCGGACCGAAGGGACTGAAGCTTTCTTT
CASSLRTEGTEAFF
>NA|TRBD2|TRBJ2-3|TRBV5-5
TGTGCCAGCAGCCCCTGGGGGTCTAGCGGGGGCACAGATACGCAGTATTTT
CASSPWGSSGGTDTQYF
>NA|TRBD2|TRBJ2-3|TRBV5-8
TGTGCCAGCAGCGGGCTGACTAGCGGGGGGACAGATACGCAGTATTTT
CASSGLTSGGTDTQYF
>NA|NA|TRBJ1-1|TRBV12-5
TGTGCTAGTGCTCCTAGGCGGGACACATACACTGAAGCTTTCTTT
CASAPRRDTYTEAFF
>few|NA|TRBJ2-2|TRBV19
TGTGCCAGTAGGCCGCTTCACACCGGGGAGCTGTTTTTT
CASRPLHTGELFF
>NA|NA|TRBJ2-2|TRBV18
TGTGCCAGCTCACCACCACGACACCGGAACACCGGGGAGCTGTTTTTT
CASSPPRHRNTGELFF